Below, 4 T cell receptor beta chains from the same sample are listed, as sequenced in a study of blood T cell repertoires in COVID-19. Sequencing used immunoSEQ multiplex PCR; TCRdb keeps in-frame clones, though not all of them. There are some 330,000 clones in the sample; approximately 88% occur only once, and over 4.5% lies in the top ten. Sequenced material: PBMCs or T cells enriched from blood (not recorded which). These receptors originate from a man younger than 40 who had recovered from COVID-19.

The V gene is TRBV18, the J gene TRBJ2-7; the match to TRBD2 covers 9 bases. The ends lost 2 bases at V and 2 bases at J; junction bases unmatched: 4. Germline lookup yields CDR1 KGHSH and CDR2 LQKENI. The CDR3 spans 15 residues. CDR3 in DNA: TGTGCCAGCTCACCAGGCGGGGGGGTACCCTACGAGCAGTACTTC. It codes for CASSPGGGVPYEQYF.

The chain has TRBV11-2 and TRBJ2-7, with a possible D match to TRBD1 (6 bases). V dropped 3 bases and J dropped 6 bases, with 18 bases sitting between them. CDR1 and CDR2 (germline): SGHAT, FQNNGV. The CDR3 spans 15 residues. CDR3 sequence reads: CASSLSGRGYIEQYF. Here the CDR3 DNA reads TGTGCCAGCAGCTTGTCCGGCAGGGGATATATCGAGCAGTACTTC.

This clone was detected only a few times. The genes are TRBV9 and TRBJ2-2; 7 nucleotides match TRBD1. CDR1 and CDR2 (germline): SGDLS, YYNGEE. V dropped 0 bases and J dropped 5; count of bases not matched to a gene: 4. This CDR3 has 15 amino acids. The CDR3 sequence: CASSVEQGRTGELFF. As DNA, the CDR3 is TGTGCCAGCAGCGTAGAACAGGGGCGGACCGGGGAGCTGTTTTTT.

The sample holds one count of this clone. The V gene is TRBV10-3, the J gene TRBJ1-6; the match to TRBD1 covers 8 bases. V dropped 4 bases and J dropped 6; count of bases not matched to a gene: 2. Germline values: CDR1 ENHRY, CDR2 SYGVKD. CDR3 length: 14 residues. CDR3 amino acids: CAISGGQGNSPLHF. CDR3 nucleotides: TGTGCCATCAGTGGCGGACAGGGTAATTCACCCCTCCACTTT.